The clone carrying this T cell receptor beta chain has a single count. Its antigen remains unknown. The junction had 7 bases not matched to a gene; V was cut back by 6 bases and J by 6 bases. The CDR3 has 13 amino acids. CDR1 is DFQATT, CDR2 SNEGSKA, per germline (reference sequence). TCRdb reprocessed the 5' RACE reads via MiXCR and lists one record per CDR3 protein. The table records about 55,000 distinct CDR3 sequences, roughly 18% of them present only once. Findings of the study overall: Tumor memory CD4+ T cell TCR gene usage was found to cluster with blood and lymph node memory CD4+ cells and with lymph node naive CD4+ cells. Tumor Tregs overlapped most with tumor, then blood, naive CD4+ cells.

The sequence was obtained from a female donor with breast cancer. The genes are TRBV20-1 and TRBJ2-3; 9 bases are shared with TRBD2. Specimen: naive CD4+ T cells sorted from blood. Subset denoted: naive CD4+ T cells, CD4+CD45RA+CD25-. The CDR3 coding sequence is TGCAGTGCGGCGGGAGGGCTCGCGGATACGCAGTATTTT. Its translation: CSAAGGLADTQYF.